The source of this T cell receptor beta chain is a study of T cell changes during pregnancy in multiple sclerosis. The germline V gene encodes CDR1 SGHNT and CDR2 YENEEA. The CDR3 spans 14 residues. V was clipped by 5 bases and J by 2 bases; unmatched bases: 6. Measured with immunoSEQ multiplex PCR; TCRdb has only the in-frame clones, and not every one. The sample gives about 51,000 clones, about 91% of which show up once; approximately 2.9% is in the top ten. The TCR originated in a female donor with multiple sclerosis, enrolled in a pregnancy study. The sequences come from CD8+ T cells from peripheral blood mononuclear cells, collected in the second trimester of pregnancy. V and J are TRBV11-3 and TRBJ2-7; 7 positions agree with TRBD1. CDR3 residues: CASSHRDRAYEQYF. Written as DNA, the CDR3 is TGTGCCAGCAGCCACCGGGACAGAGCCTACGAGCAGTACTTC.